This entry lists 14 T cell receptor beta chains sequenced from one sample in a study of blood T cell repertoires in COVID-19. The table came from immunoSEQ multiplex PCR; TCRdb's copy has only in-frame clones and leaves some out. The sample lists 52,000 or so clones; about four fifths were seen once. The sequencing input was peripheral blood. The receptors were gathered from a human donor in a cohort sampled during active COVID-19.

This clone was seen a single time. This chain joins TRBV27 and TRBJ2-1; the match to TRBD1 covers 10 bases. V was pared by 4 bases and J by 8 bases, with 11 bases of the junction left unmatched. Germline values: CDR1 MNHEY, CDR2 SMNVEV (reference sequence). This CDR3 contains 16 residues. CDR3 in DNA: TGTGCCAGCAGTTCTAATACGGGACAGGGGATCGATGAGCAGTTCTTC. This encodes CASSSNTGQGIDEQFF.

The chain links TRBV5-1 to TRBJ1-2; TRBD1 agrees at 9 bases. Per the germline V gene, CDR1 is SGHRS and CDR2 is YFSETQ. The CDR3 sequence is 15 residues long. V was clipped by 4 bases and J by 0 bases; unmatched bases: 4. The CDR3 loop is CASSRTGETNYGYTF. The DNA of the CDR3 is TGCGCCAGCAGCCGGACAGGGGAAACTAACTATGGCTACACCTTC.

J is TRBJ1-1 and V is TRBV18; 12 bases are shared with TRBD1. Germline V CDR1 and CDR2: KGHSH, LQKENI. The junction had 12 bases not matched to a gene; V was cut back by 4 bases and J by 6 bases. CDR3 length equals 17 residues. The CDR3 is CASSHFKTGTGGSEAFF. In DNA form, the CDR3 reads TGTGCCAGCTCACATTTCAAAACCGGGACAGGGGGCTCTGAAGCTTTCTTT.

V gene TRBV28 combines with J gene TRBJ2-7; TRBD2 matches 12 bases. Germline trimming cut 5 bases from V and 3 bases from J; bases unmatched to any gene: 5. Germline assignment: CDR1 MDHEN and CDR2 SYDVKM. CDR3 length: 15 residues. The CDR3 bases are TGTGCCAGCAGTCCCCGGACTAGCGGGAACTACGAGCAGTACTTC. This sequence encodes CASSPRTSGNYEQYF.

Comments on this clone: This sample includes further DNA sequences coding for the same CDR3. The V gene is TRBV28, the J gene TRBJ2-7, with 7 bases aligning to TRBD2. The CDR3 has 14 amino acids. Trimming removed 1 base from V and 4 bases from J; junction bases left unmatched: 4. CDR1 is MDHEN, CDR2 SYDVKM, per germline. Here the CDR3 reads CASSLYSGLYEQYF. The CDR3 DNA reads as TGTGCCAGCAGTTTATATAGCGGGTTATACGAGCAGTACTTC.

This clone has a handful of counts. This CDR3 is CASSPGGVYEQYF. CDR3 nucleotides: TGTGCCAGCAGTCCGGGGGGAGTCTACGAGCAGTACTTC. This chain uses TRBV2 with TRBJ2-7; 7 bases are a match to TRBD2. The germline V gene encodes CDR1 SNHLY and CDR2 FYNNEI. The ends lost 5 bases at V and 3 bases at J; junction bases unmatched: 4. This CDR3 has 13 amino acids.

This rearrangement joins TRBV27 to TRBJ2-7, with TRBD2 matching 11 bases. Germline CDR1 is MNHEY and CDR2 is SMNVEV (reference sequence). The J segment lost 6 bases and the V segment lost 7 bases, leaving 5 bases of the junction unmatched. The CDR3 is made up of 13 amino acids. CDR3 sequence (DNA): TGTGCCAGCAAACTAGCGGGAGTGGGCGAGCAGTACTTC. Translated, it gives CASKLAGVGEQYF.

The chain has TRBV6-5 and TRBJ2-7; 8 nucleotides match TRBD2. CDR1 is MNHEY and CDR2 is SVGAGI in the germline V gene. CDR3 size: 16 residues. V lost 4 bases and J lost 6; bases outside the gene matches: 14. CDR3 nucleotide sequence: TGTGCCAGCAGTTTCCAAACCGGGACTAGGGGCTCCGAGCAGTACTTC. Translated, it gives CASSFQTGTRGSEQYF.

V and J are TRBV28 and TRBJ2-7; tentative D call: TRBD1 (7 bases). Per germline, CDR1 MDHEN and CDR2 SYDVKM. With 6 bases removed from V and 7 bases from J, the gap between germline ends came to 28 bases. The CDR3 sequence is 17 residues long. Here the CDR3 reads CASRPSLSHRGGTEQYF. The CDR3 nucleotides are TGTGCCAGCAGACCCTCCCTCTCCCACAGGGGAGGAACTGAGCAGTACTTC.

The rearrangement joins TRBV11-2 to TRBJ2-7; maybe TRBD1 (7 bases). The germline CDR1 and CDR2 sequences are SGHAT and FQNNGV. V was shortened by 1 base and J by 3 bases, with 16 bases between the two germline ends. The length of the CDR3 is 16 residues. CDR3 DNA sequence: TGTGCCAGCAGCTTAGTAGGTCCAGGGGGGATCTACGAGCAGTACTTC. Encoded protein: CASSLVGPGGIYEQYF.

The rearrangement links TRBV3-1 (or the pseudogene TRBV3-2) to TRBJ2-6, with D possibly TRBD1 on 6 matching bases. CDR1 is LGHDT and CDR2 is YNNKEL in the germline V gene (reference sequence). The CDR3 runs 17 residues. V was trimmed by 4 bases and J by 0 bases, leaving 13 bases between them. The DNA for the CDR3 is TGTGCCAGCAGCCGGACAGCCGTGATCTCTGGGGCCAACGTCCTGACTTTC. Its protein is CASSRTAVISGANVLTF.

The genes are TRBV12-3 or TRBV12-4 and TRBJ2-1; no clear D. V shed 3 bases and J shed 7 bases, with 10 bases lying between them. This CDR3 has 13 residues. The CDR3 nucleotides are TGTGCCAGCAGTTTTGTTTCGAGAAATGAGCAGTTCTTC. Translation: CASSFVSRNEQFF.

The CDR3 loop reads CAISETPEYEQYF. As DNA, the CDR3 is TGTGCCATCAGTGAGACTCCGGAGTACGAGCAGTACTTC. The chain combines TRBV10-3 with TRBJ2-7; D gene ambiguous. CDR1 ENHRY and CDR2 SYGVKD come from the germline V gene. The CDR3 is 13 residues long. V was shortened by 2 bases and J by 4 bases, with 9 bases between the two germline ends.

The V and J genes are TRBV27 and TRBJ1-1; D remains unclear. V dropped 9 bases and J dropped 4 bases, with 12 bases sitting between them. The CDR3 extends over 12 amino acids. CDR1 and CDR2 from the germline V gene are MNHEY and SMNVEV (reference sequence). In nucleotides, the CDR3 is TGTGCCAGTTCGGGGATGAGCACTGAAGCTTTCTTT. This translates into CASSGMSTEAFF.